Following are 25 T cell receptor beta chains from one sample sequenced in a study of T cells in Graves' hyperthyroidism and ophthalmopathy. Regions amplified from RNA transcripts were the TCR beta CDR3 regions. Researchers ran a first-round RT-PCR on the TCR CDR3 using the HTBI primer set. TCRdb reprocessed the multiplex PCR reads with MiXCR, giving one entry per CDR3 protein. The table includes more than 500,000 distinct CDR3 sequences, roughly 15% detected once. The material sequenced was blood. All receptors derive from a woman aged 40 to 50 with Graves' ophthalmopathy.

The chain is built from TRBV28 and TRBJ2-5, with 12 bases that match TRBD2. With 5 bases clipped from V and 5 bases from J, the junction kept 6 bases outside the gene matches. Germline values: CDR1 MDHEN, CDR2 SYDVKM. The CDR3 totals 15 residues. CDR3 protein: CASSPTSGRFETQYF. The CDR3 DNA follows: TGTGCCAGCAGTCCTACTAGCGGGAGGTTTGAGACCCAGTACTTC.

The chain is built from TRBV6-1 and TRBJ2-5, with 15 bases fitting TRBD2. Germline loops: CDR1 MNHNS, CDR2 SASEGT. This CDR3 is built from 18 residues. The ends lost 0 bases at V and 0 bases at J; junction bases unmatched: 2. CDR3 amino acids: CASSEAGLAGGHQETQYF. CDR3 coding DNA: TGTGCCAGCAGTGAAGCGGGACTAGCGGGAGGACACCAAGAGACCCAGTACTTC.

This sequence joins TRBV12-3 or TRBV12-4 and TRBJ2-2; a possible D gene is TRBD1 (5 bases). Deletions cut 4 bases from V and 2 bases from J, with 23 bases between. The length of the CDR3 is 19 residues. CDR3 in amino acids: CASSSRIGHRGSNTGELFF. CDR3 coding DNA: TGTGCCAGCAGTTCAAGGATCGGACACAGAGGATCAAACACCGGGGAGCTGTTTTTT.

This clonotype was counted many times. The chain recombines TRBV6-2 or TRBV6-3 with TRBJ2-5; D might be TRBD1 or TRBD2, each matching 5 bases. Germline loops: CDR1 MNHEY, CDR2 SVGEGT. The ends were cut back, 6 bases at V and 5 bases at J, with 13 bases in the middle. The CDR3 extends over 13 amino acids. Here the CDR3 DNA reads TGTGCCAGCAGGCGTCAGGGAGACGAGACCCAGTACTTC. It translates to CASRRQGDETQYF.

This rearrangement joins TRBV29-1 to TRBJ2-5; 7 bases match TRBD1. Germline V lookup: CDR1 SQVTM, CDR2 ANQGSEA. The CDR3 loop spans 13 amino acids. Trimming at V came to 3 bases and at J to 5 bases, leaving 6 bases not matched to a gene. The CDR3 loop is CSVEVRGLETQYF. DNA of the CDR3: TGCAGCGTTGAGGTCAGGGGGTTGGAGACCCAGTACTTC.

At least ten counts were recorded for this clonotype. The rearrangement links TRBV6-5 to TRBJ2-5; unclear D gene. This CDR3 has 14 residues. V was pared by 4 bases and J by 4 bases, with 13 bases between. CDR1 and CDR2 (germline): MNHEY, SVGAGI. The CDR3 region is CASSLYGPPETQYF. The CDR3 DNA follows: TGTGCCAGCAGTTTATACGGACCGCCAGAGACCCAGTACTTC.

This clonotype was counted at least ten times. V usage is TRBV5-1 and J usage is TRBJ2-7; no clear D. V gave up 0 bases and J gave up 3 bases, with 7 bases separating them. CDR1 and CDR2 from the germline V gene are SGHRS and YFSETQ. The CDR3 loop spans 13 amino acids. The CDR3: CASSLDSVYEQYF. The DNA for the CDR3 is TGCGCCAGCAGCTTGGACAGCGTCTACGAGCAGTACTTC.

This clonotype has a count of ten or more. The rearrangement joins TRBV27 to TRBJ1-5, with D unresolved. The germline V gene has CDR1 MNHEY and CDR2 SMNVEV (reference sequence). Trimming removed 7 bases from V and 3 bases from J, with 4 bases in between. This CDR3 has 11 amino acids. The CDR3 coding sequence is TGTGCCAGCACCTTCAATCAGCCCCAGCATTTT. Its protein product is CASTFNQPQHF.

This clonotype occurred many times. This chain connects TRBV6-5 to TRBJ2-5; D remains unclear. Trimming pared 0 bases from V and 2 bases from J, leaving 10 bases between. CDR1 and CDR2 (germline): MNHEY, SVGAGI. The CDR3 has 15 amino acids. Written as DNA, the CDR3 is TGTGCCAGCAGTTACTCGATAGGGTTTCAAGAGACCCAGTACTTC. This sequence encodes CASSYSIGFQETQYF.

This clonotype has at least ten counts. CDR3 sequence reads: CASGGPNPVVEQYF. DNA of the CDR3: TGTGCCAGTGGGGGTCCAAACCCTGTGGTCGAGCAGTACTTC. The genes are TRBV2 and TRBJ2-7; the D call may be TRBD1 or TRBD2 (5 bases each). With 9 bases removed from V and 6 bases from J, the gap between germline ends came to 21 bases. This CDR3 spans 14 amino acids. CDR1 and CDR2 (germline): SNHLY, FYNNEI.

The sample holds a few counts of this clonotype. The CDR3 sequence is CASSQDPGPRGEQYF. Here the CDR3 DNA reads TGCGCCAGCAGCCAAGATCCGGGGCCAAGAGGCGAGCAGTACTTC. The chain recombines TRBV4-3 with TRBJ2-7; D is perhaps TRBD1 or TRBD2 (5 bases each). Trimming removed 0 bases at V and 6 bases at J, with 15 bases between. The CDR3 length is 15 residues. Germline CDR1 and CDR2: LGHNA and YSLEER.

V and J are TRBV10-3 and TRBJ2-6, with D possibly being TRBD1 or TRBD2 (6 bases each). Germline CDR1 and CDR2: ENHRY and SYGVKD. The CDR3 sequence is 21 residues long. Trimming left V 0 bases short and J 0 bases short, with 21 bases between. CDR3 in DNA: TGTGCCATCAGTGAGTCCGAACGGGCTTGGGGGGCTAACTCTGGGGCCAACGTCCTGACTTTC. Encoded protein: CAISESERAWGANSGANVLTF.

This clonotype was counted ten times or more. V usage is TRBV12-3 or TRBV12-4 and J usage is TRBJ2-5; 7 bases match TRBD2. V trimming: 4 bases; J trimming: 5 bases; junction bases outside the gene matches: 10. This CDR3 is built from 15 residues. The DNA of the CDR3 is TGTGCCAGCAGTTCCCTAGCGGAGCTCTATGAGACCCAGTACTTC. This sequence encodes CASSSLAELYETQYF.

The rearrangement links TRBV7-2 to TRBJ2-5; D might be TRBD1 or TRBD2, each matching 5 bases. V was pared by 9 bases and J by 5 bases, with 13 bases between. Germline V gene data show CDR1 as SGHTA and CDR2 as FQGNSA. The CDR3 is made up of 12 amino acids. The CDR3 here is CASGGRGETQYF. In DNA form, the CDR3 reads TGTGCCAGTGGGGGACGAGGGGAGACCCAGTACTTC. Combining the CDR3 with reference TRBV7-2 and TRBJ2-5 gives the whole variable domain GAGVSQSPSNKVTEKGKDVELRCDPISGHTALYWYRQSLGQGLEFLIYFQGNSAPDKSGLPSDRFSAERTGGSVSTLTIQRTQQEDSAVYLCASGGRGETQYFGPGTRLLVL.

The sample holds many counts of this clonotype. The V call is TRBV20-1, the J call TRBJ1-5; 7 bases are a match to TRBD1. This CDR3 region has 13 residues. The V and J ends lost 3 bases and 9 bases, in that order; junction bases with no gene match: 8. Germline CDR1 DFQATT, CDR2 SNEGSKA (reference sequence). The CDR3 sequence is CSASTGVQGPQHF. The CDR3 region has the DNA TGCAGTGCTAGTACAGGGGTCCAGGGGCCCCAGCATTTT.

Many counts were recorded for this clonotype. V and J are TRBV14 and TRBJ1-2; no clear D gene. V shed 5 bases and J shed 4 bases, with 11 bases lying between them. The germline CDR1 and CDR2 sequences are SGHDN and FVKESK. The CDR3 covers 13 residues. CDR3 protein: CASSVQTGYGYTF. The CDR3, as DNA: TGTGCCAGCAGCGTCCAAACCGGCTATGGCTACACCTTC.

This clonotype was observed at least ten times. The chain couples TRBV19 to TRBJ2-4, with TRBD1 identical over 7 bases. Per the germline V gene, CDR1 is LNHDA and CDR2 is SQIVND (reference sequence). The CDR3 consists of 16 residues. Trimming took 3 bases from V and 8 from J; bases not matched to a gene: 13. Written as DNA, the CDR3 is TGTGCCAGTAGTATCTCGAAGAGGGGGCTCTTTGACATTCAGTACTTC. Protein sequence: CASSISKRGLFDIQYF.

In its sample, this clonotype was seen many times. This chain connects TRBV30 to TRBJ2-5; perhaps TRBD2 as D (7 bases). The V and J ends lost 0 bases and 5 bases respectively, with 13 bases between them. CDR1 is GTSNPN, CDR2 SVGIG, per germline (reference sequence). This CDR3 comprises 14 residues. The CDR3 loop reads CAWSVAGAGETQYF. The DNA of the CDR3 is TGTGCCTGGAGTGTGGCGGGGGCAGGGGAGACCCAGTACTTC.

In its sample, this clonotype was seen many times. V gene TRBV5-1 combines with J gene TRBJ2-7, with D tentatively TRBD2 (5 bases). V was pared by 4 bases and J by 1 base, with 9 bases between. The length of the CDR3 is 13 residues. CDR1 is SGHRS, CDR2 YFSETQ, per germline. The CDR3 bases are TGCGCCAGCAGCCACCTAGCATCCTACGAGCAGTACTTC. Residues: CASSHLASYEQYF.

In its sample, this clonotype was seen many times. CDR3 amino acids: CASTLGRGLGQTQYF. The CDR3 nucleotides read TGTGCCAGCACCCTCGGGCGGGGACTAGGGCAGACCCAGTACTTC. The rearrangement joins TRBV6-5 to TRBJ2-5, with 8 bases matching TRBD2. The V gene end was trimmed by 7 bases and the J gene end by 6 bases; junction bases not matched to a gene: 13. The germline gives CDR1 MNHEY, CDR2 SVGAGI. CDR3 length: 15 amino acids.

The DNA of the CDR3 is TGTGCCAGCACCGTTGAGAACACTGAAGCTTTCTTT. Translated: CASTVENTEAFF. J is TRBJ1-1 and V is TRBV28; no definite D call. Germline V gene sequence: CDR1 MDHEN, CDR2 SYDVKM. V was trimmed by 7 bases and J by 1 base, leaving 7 bases between them. The CDR3 runs 12 residues.

This clonotype was recorded at least ten times. V usage is TRBV6-2 or TRBV6-3 and J usage is TRBJ2-2, with a weak D call TRBD2 (6 bases). Per the germline V gene, CDR1 is MNHEY and CDR2 is SVGEGT. V was trimmed by 8 bases and J by 3 bases, leaving 7 bases between them. The CDR3 runs 12 residues. The CDR3, as DNA: TGTGCCAGCGGGAGGCACACCGGGGAGCTGTTTTTT. It yields the protein CASGRHTGELFF.

This clonotype was seen many times. The rearrangement links TRBV12-3 or TRBV12-4 to TRBJ1-5; D not certain. V was trimmed by 1 base and J by 1 base, leaving 8 bases between them. The CDR3 runs 15 residues. The CDR3 region is CASSLVSGSNQPQHF. The CDR3 DNA reads TGTGCCAGCAGTTTAGTGTCGGGGAGCAATCAGCCCCAGCATTTT.

The CDR3 sequence is CASSLRGASGFNYEQYF. CDR3 sequence (DNA): TGTGCCAGCAGCTTAAGGGGGGCTAGCGGATTTAACTACGAGCAGTACTTC. The chain employs TRBV11-2 and TRBJ2-7, with a possible D match to TRBD2 (7 bases). Germline V gene sequence: CDR1 SGHAT, CDR2 FQNNGV. Trimming left V 2 bases short and J 3 bases short, with 20 bases between. The CDR3 is made up of 17 amino acids. Filled out from reference TRBV11-2 and TRBJ2-7, the complete variable domain reads EAGVAQSPRYKIIEKRQSVAFWCNPISGHATLYWYQQILGQGPKLLIQFQNNGVVDDSQLPKDRFSAERLKGVDSTLKIQPAKLEDSAVYLCASSLRGASGFNYEQYFGPGTRLTVT.

This clonotype has just a few counts. Relative to the germline gene, one junction end is altered; a read error may explain this. This chain joins TRBV28 and TRBJ2-2, with 9 bases lining up with TRBD2. The CDR3 is 17 amino acids. Germline values: CDR1 MDHEN, CDR2 SYDVKM. The CDR3 DNA reads TGTGCCAGCAGACCCTTTGGATTAGCGGGAGACCACGGGGAGCTGTTCTTT. Residues: CASRPFGLAGDHGELFF.